This TCR beta chain was captured by sequencing in a study of CD8 T cells in Susac syndrome (dated by TCRdb to between 2018 and 2020). Study-level background: Repertoire sequencing was used to test whether CD8+ T cell activation and differentiation in Susac syndrome was antigen driven. The research as a whole found: The TCR sequencing and HLA analysis was acknowledged to have included a relatively small number of individuals.

Peripheral blood CD8+ and CD4+ T cells from healthy donors, Susac syndrome patients and multiple sclerosis patients were profiled using high-throughput TCR beta sequencing. Treatment-naive patients with stable or active relapsing-remitting disease fulfilling revised McDonald criteria were used as multiple sclerosis controls. Bulk CD8+ and CD4+ T cells were purified magnetically by negative isolation, whereas CD8+ TEMRA cells were enriched by FACS. Blood was drawn into EDTA tubes, processed within 24 hours, and PBMCs were isolated by density gradient centrifugation. PBMCs intended for TCR sequencing were cryopreserved in liquid nitrogen and were subsequently thawed in a 37 degrees C water bath. Purity of sorted or isolated CD4+, CD8+ and CD8+ TEMRA cells was at least 90%. RNA was extracted using the RNeasy kit, and about 0.45 to 1 microgram was reverse transcribed with random hexamers. TCR beta CDR3 regions were amplified with the immunoSEQ multiplex PCR assay covering 54 Vbeta and 13 Jbeta segments. PCR amplification bias was corrected using a synthetic template baseline for primer optimization and computational correction. In the paper's pipeline: Reads were annotated to V, D and J genes according to IMGT and were analyzed with immunoSEQ Analyzer, with only productive sequences retained. Clonality was computed as one minus Shannon entropy normalized by log2 of the number of productive unique sequences. For each patient and control, public and private clones were evaluated within the 100 most prevalent clones. A clone was defined as Susac-specific if it was absent from the healthy and MS cohorts, from around 960 published viral clones and from other ImmuneACCESS disease sequences. In-frame beta chains were kept once TCRdb had trimmed the public reads at Q25 with fastp and called clones with MiXCR. Entries that share a CDR3 protein sequence are merged under the most common genes and DNA. The V and J calls and clone size come from TCRdb's table, not from the authors' own analysis. For this sample the table gives approximately 210,000 distinct CDR3 sequences, of which about 96% were detected only once. The ten biggest clones cover 0.085% to 0.095% of the sample.

As to this clonotype: This clone's antigen is unknown. The record has no base qualities; no much larger clone is one base away.

V and J lose 7 bases and 4 bases, and a span of 10 bases separates them. The CDR3 has 11 amino acids, counting the end cysteine and phenylalanine. Just the 33-base CDR3 DNA is kept, in frame starting at base 1. Taken from the germline V gene, the CDR1 and CDR2 loops are SQVTM and ANQGSEA. The chain is made from TRBV29-1 and TRBJ1-1, with the identity of the D gene unclear. The sequence derives from a human donor with multiple sclerosis. Sequencing input: CD4+ T cells from PBMCs. The DNA sequence follows: TGCAGCGGAGGACGGTCCACTGAAGCTTTCTTT. The resulting protein is CSGGRSTEAFF.